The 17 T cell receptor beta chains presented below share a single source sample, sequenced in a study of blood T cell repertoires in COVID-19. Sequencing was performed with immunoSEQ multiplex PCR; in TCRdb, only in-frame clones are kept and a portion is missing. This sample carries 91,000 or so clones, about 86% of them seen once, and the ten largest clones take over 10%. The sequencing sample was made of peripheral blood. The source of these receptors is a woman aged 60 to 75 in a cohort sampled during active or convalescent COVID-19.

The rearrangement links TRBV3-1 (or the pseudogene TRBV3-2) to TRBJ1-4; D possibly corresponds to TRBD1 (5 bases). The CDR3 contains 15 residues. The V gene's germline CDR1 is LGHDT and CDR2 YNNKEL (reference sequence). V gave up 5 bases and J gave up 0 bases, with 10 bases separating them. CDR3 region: CASSFATATNEKLFF. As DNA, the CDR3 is TGTGCCAGCAGCTTCGCGACAGCAACTAATGAAAAACTGTTTTTT.

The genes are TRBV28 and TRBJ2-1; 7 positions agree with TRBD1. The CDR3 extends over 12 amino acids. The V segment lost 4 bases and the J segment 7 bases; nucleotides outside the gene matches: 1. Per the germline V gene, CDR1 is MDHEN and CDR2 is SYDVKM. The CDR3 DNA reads TGTGCCAGCAGTTCAGGGGGAAATGAGCAGTTCTTC. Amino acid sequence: CASSSGGNEQFF. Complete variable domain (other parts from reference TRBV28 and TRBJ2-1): DVKVTQSSRYLVKRTGEKVFLECVQDMDHENMFWYRQDPGLGLRLIYFSYDVKMKEKGDIPEGYSVSREKKERFSLILESASTNQTSMYLCASSSGGNEQFFGPGTRLTVL.

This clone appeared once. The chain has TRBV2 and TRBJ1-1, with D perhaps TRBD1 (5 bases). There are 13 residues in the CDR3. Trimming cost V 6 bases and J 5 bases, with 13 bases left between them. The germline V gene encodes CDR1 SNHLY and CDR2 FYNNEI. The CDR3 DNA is TGTGCCAGCAGGTGGCATGGGGGGACTGAAGCTTTCTTT. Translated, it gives CASRWHGGTEAFF.

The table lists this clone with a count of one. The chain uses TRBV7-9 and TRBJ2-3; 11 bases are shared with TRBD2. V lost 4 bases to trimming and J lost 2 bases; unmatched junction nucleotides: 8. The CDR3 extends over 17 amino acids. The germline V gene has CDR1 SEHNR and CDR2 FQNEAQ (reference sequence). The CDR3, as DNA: TGTGCCAGCAGCTCCGTGACGACTAGCGGGAACACAGATACGCAGTATTTT. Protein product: CASSSVTTSGNTDTQYF.

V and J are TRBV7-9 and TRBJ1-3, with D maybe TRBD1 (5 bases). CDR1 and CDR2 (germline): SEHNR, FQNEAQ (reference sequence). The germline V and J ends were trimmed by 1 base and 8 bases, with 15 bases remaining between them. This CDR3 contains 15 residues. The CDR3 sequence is CASSLDQGGIHTIYF. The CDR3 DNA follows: TGTGCCAGCAGCTTAGACCAGGGAGGCATTCACACCATATATTTT.

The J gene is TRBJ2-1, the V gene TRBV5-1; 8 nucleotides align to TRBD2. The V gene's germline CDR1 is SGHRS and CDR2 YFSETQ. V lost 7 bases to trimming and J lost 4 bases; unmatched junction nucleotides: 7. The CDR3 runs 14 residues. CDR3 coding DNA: TGCGCCAGCGGACAGCGGGAGAGGTACAATGAGCAGTTCTTC. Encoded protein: CASGQRERYNEQFF.

CDR3 nucleotide sequence: TGCAGCGCCTCGGGAGCGGCCGGGGAGCTGTTTTTT. Translating gives CSASGAAGELFF. The chain combines TRBV29-1 with TRBJ2-2; tentative D call: TRBD2 (6 bases). Germline CDR1 reads SQVTM; CDR2 reads ANQGSEA. The V end was cut by 7 bases, the J end by 6 bases, with 12 bases between. The CDR3 contains 12 residues.

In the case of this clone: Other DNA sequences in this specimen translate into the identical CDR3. The CDR3 DNA reads TGCGCCAGCTCCCCAGGGGAAGGTGGAAACACCATATATTTT. Translation: CASSPGEGGNTIYF. The chain employs TRBV5-1 and TRBJ1-3; D is perhaps TRBD1 (6 bases). CDR1 SGHRS and CDR2 YFSETQ come from the germline V gene. The CDR3 sequence is 14 residues long. V gave up 7 bases and J gave up 3 bases, with 14 bases separating them.

CDR3 bases: TGTGCCAGCAATTTACAGGGGGCGGATGGCTACACCTTC. Amino acids: CASNLQGADGYTF. The V call is TRBV2, the J call TRBJ1-2; 9 bases are a match to TRBD1. The CDR3 length is 13 residues. V was clipped by 7 bases and J by 6 bases; unmatched bases: 6. Germline V gene lookup returns CDR1 SNHLY and CDR2 FYNNEI. The full variable domain, completed using reference TRBV2 and TRBJ1-2, is EPEVTQTPSHQVTQMGQEVILRCVPISNHLYFYWYRQILGQKVEFLVSFYNNEISEKSEIFDDQFSVERPDGSNFTLKIRSTKLEDSAMYFCASNLQGADGYTFGSGTRLTVV.

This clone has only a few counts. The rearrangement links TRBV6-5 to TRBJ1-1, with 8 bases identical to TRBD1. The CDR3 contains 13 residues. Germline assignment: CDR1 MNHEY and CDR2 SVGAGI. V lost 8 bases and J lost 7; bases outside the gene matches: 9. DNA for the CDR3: TGTGCCAGCCGCCCACCCGGACAGGGTGAAGCTTTCTTT. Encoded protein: CASRPPGQGEAFF.

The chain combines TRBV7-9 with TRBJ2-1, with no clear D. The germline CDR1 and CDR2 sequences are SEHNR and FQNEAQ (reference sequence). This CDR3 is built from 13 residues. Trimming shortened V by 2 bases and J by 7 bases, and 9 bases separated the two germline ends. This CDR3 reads CASSLSVVNEQFF. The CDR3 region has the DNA TGTGCCAGCAGCTTATCTGTTGTGAATGAGCAGTTCTTC.

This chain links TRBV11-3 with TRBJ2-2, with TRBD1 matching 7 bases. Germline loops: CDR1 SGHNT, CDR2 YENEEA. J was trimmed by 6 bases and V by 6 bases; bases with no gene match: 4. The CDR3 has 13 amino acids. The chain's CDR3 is CASSDRDPGELFF. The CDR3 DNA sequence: TGTGCCAGCAGTGACAGGGACCCCGGGGAGCTGTTTTTT.

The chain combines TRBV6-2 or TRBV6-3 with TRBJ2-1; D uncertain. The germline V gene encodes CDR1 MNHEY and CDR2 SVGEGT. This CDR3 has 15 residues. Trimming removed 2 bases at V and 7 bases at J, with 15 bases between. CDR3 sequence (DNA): TGTGCCAGCAGTTACCCCCCCCTACGAAGAAATGAGCAGTTCTTC. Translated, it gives CASSYPPLRRNEQFF.

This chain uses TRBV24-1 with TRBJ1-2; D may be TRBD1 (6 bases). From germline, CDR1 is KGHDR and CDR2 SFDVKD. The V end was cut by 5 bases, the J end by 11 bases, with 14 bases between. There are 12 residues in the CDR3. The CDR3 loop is CATSAQVGGYTF. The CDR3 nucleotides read TGTGCCACCAGTGCGCAGGTAGGGGGATACACCTTC.

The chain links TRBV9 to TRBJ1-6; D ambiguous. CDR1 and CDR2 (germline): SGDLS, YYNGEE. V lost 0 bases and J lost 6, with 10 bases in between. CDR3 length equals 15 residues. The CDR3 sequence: CASSVGAPPNSPLHF. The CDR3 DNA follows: TGTGCCAGCAGCGTAGGGGCCCCACCTAATTCACCCCTCCACTTT.

The CDR3 is CASSQAMNTEAFF. For the CDR3, the DNA is TGTGCCAGCAGCCAAGCCATGAACACTGAAGCTTTCTTT. The chain joins TRBV3-1 (or the pseudogene TRBV3-2) to TRBJ1-1, with no clear D. CDR1 is LGHDT, CDR2 YNNKEL, per germline (reference sequence). CDR3 length equals 13 residues. Trimming cost V 1 base and J 0 bases, with 3 bases left between them.

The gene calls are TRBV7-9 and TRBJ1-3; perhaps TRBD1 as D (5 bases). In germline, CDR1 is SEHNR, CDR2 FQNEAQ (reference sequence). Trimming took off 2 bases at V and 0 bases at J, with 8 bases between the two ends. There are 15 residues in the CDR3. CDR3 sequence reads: CASSLPQGSGNTIYF. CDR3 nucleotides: TGTGCCAGCAGCTTACCCCAGGGCTCTGGAAACACCATATATTTT.